This T cell receptor beta chain was documented in a study of post-analysis software for immune sequencing data. Study-wide points: Same-batch samples co-clustered strongly by F measure. The study found TRBV5-6, TRBV5-1 and TRBV20-1 among roughly 5 TRBV segments more frequent in patients than controls.

Trimming at V came to 8 bases and at J to 8 bases, leaving 3 bases not matched to a gene. The CDR3 has 12 amino acids. The germline V gene encodes CDR1 WSHSY and CDR2 SAAADI. Prepared TCR beta cDNA libraries contained unique molecular identifiers. The T cell input of about 0.95 to 11 million gave about half a million cDNA molecules. TCRdb redid the calling of the PCR reads with MiXCR, one entry per CDR3 protein. The repertoire includes hundreds of thousands of distinct CDR3 sequences, 25% to 30% of them detected once, and around 0.56% sits in the top ten. Turning to this clonotype: The antigen is not known.

Sequencing used blood. The source is a girl between 10 and 17 years old with multiple sclerosis. The chain combines TRBV10-2 with TRBJ2-1; 10 bases are shared with TRBD2. CDR3 DNA sequence: TGCGCCAGCTCGACTAGCGGGTATGAGCAGTTCTTC. Translating gives CASSTSGYEQFF.